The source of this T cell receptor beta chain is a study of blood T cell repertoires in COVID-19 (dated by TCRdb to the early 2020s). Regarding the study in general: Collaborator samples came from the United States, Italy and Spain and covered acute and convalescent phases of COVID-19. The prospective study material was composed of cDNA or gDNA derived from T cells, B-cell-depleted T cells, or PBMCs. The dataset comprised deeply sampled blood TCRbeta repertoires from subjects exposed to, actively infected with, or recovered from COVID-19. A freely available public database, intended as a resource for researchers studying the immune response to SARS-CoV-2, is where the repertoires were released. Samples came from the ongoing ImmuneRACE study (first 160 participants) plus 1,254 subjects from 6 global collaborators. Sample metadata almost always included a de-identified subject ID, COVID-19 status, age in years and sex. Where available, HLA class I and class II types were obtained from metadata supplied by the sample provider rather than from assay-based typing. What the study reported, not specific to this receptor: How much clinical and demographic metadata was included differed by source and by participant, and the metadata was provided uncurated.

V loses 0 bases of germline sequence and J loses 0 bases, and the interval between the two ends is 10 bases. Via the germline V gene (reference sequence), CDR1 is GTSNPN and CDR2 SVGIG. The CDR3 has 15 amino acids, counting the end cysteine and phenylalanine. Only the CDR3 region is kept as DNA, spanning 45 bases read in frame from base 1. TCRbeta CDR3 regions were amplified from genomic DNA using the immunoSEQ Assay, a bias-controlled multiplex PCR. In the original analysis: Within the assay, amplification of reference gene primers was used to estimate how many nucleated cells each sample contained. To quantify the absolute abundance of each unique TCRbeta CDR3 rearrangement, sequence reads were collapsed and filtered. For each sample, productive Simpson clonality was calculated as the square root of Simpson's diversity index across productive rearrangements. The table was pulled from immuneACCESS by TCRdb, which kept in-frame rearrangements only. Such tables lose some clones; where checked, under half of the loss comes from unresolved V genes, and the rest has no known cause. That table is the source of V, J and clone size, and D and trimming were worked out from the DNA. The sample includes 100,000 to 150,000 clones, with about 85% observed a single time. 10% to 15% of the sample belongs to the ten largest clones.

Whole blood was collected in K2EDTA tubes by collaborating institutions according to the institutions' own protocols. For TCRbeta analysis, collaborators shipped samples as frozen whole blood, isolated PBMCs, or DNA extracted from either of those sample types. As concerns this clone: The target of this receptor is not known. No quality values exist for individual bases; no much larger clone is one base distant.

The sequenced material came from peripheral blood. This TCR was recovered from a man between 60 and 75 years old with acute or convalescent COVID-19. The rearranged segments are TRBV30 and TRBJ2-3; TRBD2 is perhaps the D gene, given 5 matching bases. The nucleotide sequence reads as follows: TGTGCCTGGAGTGTACAGCGGCCTAGCACAGATACGCAGTATTTT. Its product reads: CAWSVQRPSTDTQYF.